These T cell receptor beta chains were read from a single sample in a study of OX40 agonist ivuxolimab in advanced cancers. TCRdb keeps only in-frame clones here, not all; method: immunoSEQ multiplex PCR. The table includes tens of thousands of clones, approximately 91% detected once. Sequencing was performed on CD4+ or CD8+ T cells sorted from blood, taken in a trial of the OX40 agonist ivuxolimab. The receptor set was obtained from an adult with an advanced solid tumor such as melanoma, head and neck, liver or kidney cancer. Both conserved end residues are part of each CDR3. D genes are given only for firm matches. Expanded clones are given a class, and other clones once, few, many or no size at all.

j_gene	d_gene	len	v_gene	abundance	CDR3aa	CDR3nt
TRBJ1-1	-	14	TRBV7-6	-	CASSLGQGRTEAFF	TGTGCCAGCAGCTTAGGCCAGGGCCGAACTGAAGCTTTCTTT
TRBJ1-5	-	17	TRBV19	-	CASSKSFVSRRNQPQHF	TGTGCCAGTAGTAAAAGCTTTGTGAGCCGTCGCAATCAGCCCCAGCATTTT
TRBJ2-1	-	15	TRBV5-4	-	CASSSTQNSYNEQFF	TGTGCCAGCAGCTCGACCCAAAACTCCTACAATGAGCAGTTCTTC
TRBJ1-2	-	15	TRBV19	-	CATTLRSGVNYGYTF	TGTGCCACCACTTTGAGGTCAGGAGTTAACTATGGCTACACCTTC
TRBJ2-2	-	15	TRBV7-2	-	CASSLGVANTGELFF	TGTGCCAGCAGCTTAGGGGTAGCGAACACCGGGGAGCTGTTTTTT
TRBJ2-2	TRBD2	15	TRBV14	-	CASSQLSGAIGELFF	TGTGCCAGCAGCCAATTAAGCGGGGCGATCGGGGAGCTGTTTTTT
TRBJ2-3	-	14	TRBV11-3	-	CASSLDRSRDTQYF	TGTGCCAGCAGCTTGGATAGGTCGAGGGATACGCAGTATTTT
TRBJ2-7	-	14	TRBV5-1	-	CASNPGATTYEQYF	TGCGCCAGCAACCCGGGAGCCACGACCTACGAGCAGTACTTC
TRBJ2-3	-	14	TRBV9	-	CASSVEPGTDTQYF	TGTGCCAGCAGCGTAGAGCCAGGGACAGATACGCAGTATTTT
TRBJ2-1	TRBD2	15	TRBV2	-	CASRNLAGDYNEQFF	TGTGCCAGCAGGAACTTAGCGGGAGACTACAATGAGCAGTTCTTC
TRBJ2-2	TRBD2	19	TRBV19	-	CASSIRPGLAGGSTGELFF	TGTGCCAGTAGTATCCGGCCGGGACTAGCGGGAGGGTCCACCGGGGAGCTGTTTTTT
TRBJ2-2	-	13	TRBV7-8	-	CASSPTNTGELFF	TGTGCCAGCAGCCCAACCAACACCGGGGAGCTGTTTTTT
TRBJ2-1	TRBD2	15	TRBV28	-	CASKLMRESYNEQFF	TGTGCCAGCAAATTGATGCGGGAGTCCTACAATGAGCAGTTCTTC
TRBJ2-1	-	14	TRBV18	-	CASSPFKSYNEQFF	TGTGCCAGCTCACCGTTTAAATCCTACAATGAGCAGTTCTTC
TRBJ1-5	TRBD1	18	TRBV10-2	-	CASILVSAGGDGNQPQHF	TGCGCCAGCATCCTCGTAAGTGCAGGGGGCGACGGCAATCAGCCCCAGCATTTT
TRBJ2-7	-	16	TRBV28	-	CASSFNLAALSYEQYF	TGTGCCAGCAGTTTTAATCTCGCAGCTCTCTCCTACGAGCAGTACTTC
TRBJ1-1	TRBD1	15	TRBV13	-	CASSTGQGMNTEAFF	TGTGCCAGCAGCACCGGACAGGGTATGAACACTGAAGCTTTCTTT
TRBJ2-7	-	15	TRBV7-8	-	CASSKRTLSSYEQYF	TGTGCCAGCAGCAAACGGACCCTGAGCTCCTACGAGCAGTACTTC
TRBJ1-6	-	13	TRBV9	-	CASSVVGGSPLHF	TGTGCCAGCAGCGTAGTTGGTGGTTCACCCCTCCACTTT
TRBJ2-3	TRBD1	16	TRBV18	-	CASSPGQGGLSDTQYF	TGTGCCAGCTCTCCGGGACAGGGGGGACTGTCAGATACGCAGTATTTT
TRBJ1-1	-	12	TRBV28	few	CASSLLSGKAFF	TGTGCCAGCAGTTTATTGTCCGGGAAAGCTTTCTTT
TRBJ2-4	TRBD2	17	TRBV7-2	-	CASSLFAGGPSGNIQYF	TGTGCCAGCAGCTTGTTTGCGGGAGGGCCCTCGGGAAACATTCAGTACTTC
TRBJ2-5	-	10	TRBV20-1	-	CSAKRETQYF	TGCAGTGCTAAAAGAGAGACCCAGTACTTC
TRBJ2-2	TRBD2	17	TRBV5-1	-	CASSQGGAGVGTGELFF	TGCGCCAGCAGCCAAGGGGGAGCGGGAGTAGGCACCGGGGAGCTGTTTTTT
TRBJ2-7	TRBD1	17	TRBV28	-	CASSFGFDRGQLREQYF	TGTGCCAGCAGTTTTGGATTTGACAGGGGGCAATTGAGGGAGCAGTACTTC
TRBJ2-7	-	17	TRBV11-2	-	CASSRVTGLGAVYEQYF	TGTGCCAGCAGTAGAGTCACAGGTCTGGGGGCGGTATACGAGCAGTACTTC
TRBJ2-1	-	11	TRBV6-1	-	CASSEYSEQFF	TGTGCCAGCAGTGAATACTCCGAGCAGTTCTTC
TRBJ2-2	TRBD2	17	TRBV9	-	CASSVSGLAANTGELFF	TGTGCCAGCAGCGTATCTGGGCTAGCGGCGAACACCGGGGAGCTGTTTTTT
TRBJ2-7	-	13	TRBV4-3	few	CASSQESSYEQYF	TGCGCCAGCAGCCAAGAGAGCTCCTACGAGCAGTACTTC
TRBJ2-5	TRBD1	16	TRBV6-1	-	CASSEGLGQGGETQYF	TGTGCCAGCAGTGAAGGTTTAGGACAGGGGGGAGAGACCCAGTACTTC
TRBJ2-2	-	16	TRBV4-1	few	CASSRSLVGEAGELFF	TGCGCCAGCAGCCGCTCCTTAGTGGGAGAAGCCGGGGAGCTGTTTTTT
TRBJ2-7	-	14	TRBV19	-	CASSIARQRNEQYF	TGTGCCAGTAGTATCGCGCGACAGCGGAACGAGCAGTACTTC
TRBJ1-5	-	14	TRBV6-1	-	CARTMTIGNQPQHF	TGTGCCAGAACCATGACGATAGGCAATCAGCCCCAGCATTTT
TRBJ1-1	-	14	TRBV7-8	-	CASSLARVTPEAFF	TGTGCCAGCAGCTTAGCGCGTGTGACACCTGAAGCTTTCTTT
TRBJ1-2	TRBD1	12	TRBV7-9	-	CASSLDRVGYTF	TGTGCCAGCAGCTTGGACAGGGTTGGCTACACCTTC
TRBJ2-5	-	12	TRBV7-6	-	CASSLYMETQYF	TGTGCCAGCAGCTTATACATGGAGACCCAGTACTTC
TRBJ2-1	TRBD2	16	TRBV19	-	CARHLIGTSGGGEQFF	TGTGCCAGACACCTTATCGGGACTAGCGGGGGGGGCGAGCAGTTCTTC
TRBJ2-7	TRBD2	15	TRBV6-1	once	CASSEASGYTYEQYF	TGTGCCAGCAGTGAAGCTAGCGGGTACACCTACGAGCAGTACTTC
TRBJ2-1	TRBD1	15	TRBV5-1	-	CASSPGTGAFNEQFF	TGCGCCAGCAGCCCCGGGACAGGGGCCTTCAACGAGCAGTTCTTC
TRBJ2-3	-	13	TRBV29-1	-	CSVKGGSTDTQYF	TGCAGCGTAAAGGGGGGGAGCACAGATACGCAGTATTTT
TRBJ1-1	TRBD1	15	TRBV6-9	-	CASSYGDRENTEAFF	TGTGCCAGCAGTTACGGGGACAGGGAGAACACTGAAGCTTTCTTT
TRBJ2-7	TRBD1	14	TRBV5-1	-	CASSFRDRGYEQYF	TGCGCCAGCAGCTTTCGGGACAGGGGCTACGAGCAGTACTTC
TRBJ2-7	TRBD2	12	TRBV10-2	-	CASRAGAYEQYF	TGCGCCAGCCGTGCGGGGGCCTACGAGCAGTACTTC
TRBJ2-5	TRBD2	18	TRBV5-4	once	CASSLTRASGSSGETQYF	TGTGCCAGCAGCTTGACGAGAGCCAGCGGGAGCTCGGGAGAGACCCAGTACTTC
TRBJ2-5	TRBD2	12	TRBV19	-	CASSKEGGPQYF	TGTGCCAGTAGTAAGGAGGGAGGGCCCCAGTACTTC
TRBJ2-3	TRBD2	20	TRBV5-1	-	CASSLLTPTSGIPSTDTQYF	TGCGCCAGCAGCCTGCTCACCCCGACTAGCGGGATCCCTAGCACAGATACGCAGTATTTT
TRBJ2-5	-	13	TRBV19	-	CATQGRRGETQYF	TGTGCCACCCAGGGGCGGCGTGGGGAGACCCAGTACTTC
TRBJ2-7	TRBD2	12	TRBV10-3	-	CATWGLAGEQYF	TGTGCCACGTGGGGGCTAGCGGGCGAGCAGTACTTC
TRBJ1-1	-	15	TRBV11-2	-	CASSLSVYGNTEAFF	TGTGCCAGCAGCTTATCCGTTTACGGCAACACTGAAGCTTTCTTT